This T cell receptor (beta chain) was profiled in a study of Graves' ophthalmopathy and Graves' hyperthyroidism. Using RNA transcripts, the TCR beta CDR3 regions were amplified. Second-round multiplex PCR came after first-round RT-PCR with HTBI primers. TCRdb recomputed calls from the multiplex PCR reads with MiXCR, one row per CDR3 protein. The table lists 900,000 to 1,200,000 distinct CDR3 sequences, roughly 35% of them singletons. A diagnosis was made from clinical symptoms together with serum thyroxine, TRAb, thyroid ultrasound and orbital computed tomography. Trimming removed 5 bases from V and 4 bases from J, with 20 bases in between. The length of the CDR3 is 16 residues. Germline loops: CDR1 SEHNR, CDR2 FQNEAQ (reference sequence). Study observations and caveats: Most thyroid-expanded clonotypes exceeding 0.001 frequency were also found in blood. At around 68% sensitivity and approximately 78% specificity, the model predicted progression of the ophthalmopathy.

This clonotype came up many times. Its antigen is currently unknown. The V and J genes are TRBV7-9 and TRBJ1-2; D remains ambiguous. The sequenced sample was peripheral blood or thyroid tissue (not recorded which). This sequence was found in an adult man with Graves' hyperthyroidism. CDR3 sequence: CASSPRTPETGYGYTF. In nucleotides, the CDR3 is TGTGCCAGCAGCCCTCGAACGCCGGAAACGGGCTATGGCTACACCTTC. Drawing the rest from reference TRBV7-9 and TRBJ1-2, the complete variable domain is DTGVSQNPRHKITKRGQNVTFRCDPISEHNRLYWYRQTLGQGPEFLTYFQNEAQLEKSRLLSDRFSAERPKGSFSTLEIQRTEQGDSAMYLCASSPRTPETGYGYTFGSGTRLTVV.